This T cell receptor (beta chain) was captured in a study of blood T cell repertoires in COVID-19. Authors' processing steps: By means of reference gene primer amplification, nucleated cell counts were estimated. TCRdb's table, derived via immunoSEQ multiplex PCR, lists solely in-frame clones and lacks some. The DNA gave D and trimming, while V, J and clone size come from that table. The sample has about 200,000 clones, approximately 81% seen once. The TCR sequence derives from a person aged 65-85 years with COVID-19, enrolled during active disease. Sequenced sample: peripheral blood.

CDR3 DNA sequence: TGTGCCAGCAGTTCGCAAAGTAGATCCGAAAAGACCCAGTACTTC. It codes for CASSSQSRSEKTQYF. This chain joins TRBV6-5 and TRBJ2-5; D unresolved. Germline V gives CDR1 MNHEY, CDR2 SVGAGI. This CDR3 comprises 15 residues. The V and J ends lost 4 bases and 6 bases respectively, with 18 bases between them.